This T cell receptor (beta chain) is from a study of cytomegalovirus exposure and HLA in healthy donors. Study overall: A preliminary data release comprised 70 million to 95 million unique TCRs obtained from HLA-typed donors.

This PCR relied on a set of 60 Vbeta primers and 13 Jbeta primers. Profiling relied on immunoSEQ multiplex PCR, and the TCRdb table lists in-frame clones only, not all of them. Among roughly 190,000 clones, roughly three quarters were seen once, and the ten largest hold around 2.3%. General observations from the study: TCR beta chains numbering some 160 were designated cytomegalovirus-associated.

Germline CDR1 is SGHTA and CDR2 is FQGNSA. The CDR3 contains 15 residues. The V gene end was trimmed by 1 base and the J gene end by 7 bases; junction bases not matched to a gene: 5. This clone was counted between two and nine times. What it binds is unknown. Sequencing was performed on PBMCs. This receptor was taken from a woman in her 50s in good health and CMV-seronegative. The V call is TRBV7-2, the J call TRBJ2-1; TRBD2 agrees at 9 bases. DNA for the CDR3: TGTGCCAGCAGCTTAGGTAGCGGGGGTCCGAATGAGCAGTTCTTC. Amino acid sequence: CASSLGSGGPNEQFF.